The subject of this entry is one T cell receptor (beta chain). The sample belongs to a study of T-cell memory formation after mild COVID-19. TCRdb passed the 5' RACE reads through MiXCR, listing each CDR3 protein once. In the table there are under 300,000 distinct CDR3 sequences, approximately 8.4% of which are singletons. V lost 2 bases to trimming and J lost 8 bases, with 7 bases between them. Germline CDR1 and CDR2: MNHEY and SVGEGT. The CDR3 consists of 13 residues. This receptor was obtained from a man younger than 35 who had mild COVID-19 (a few samples of this study predate the infection). Cell type and time point are not known. The source material was PBMCs or a T cell subset sorted from them (not recorded which). The chain links TRBV6-2 or TRBV6-3 to TRBJ1-6, with D possibly matching TRBD1 (5 bases). The CDR3 DNA is TGTGCCAGCAGTTACACGGGGGATTCACCCCTCCACTTT. It codes for CASSYTGDSPLHF.